The 15 T cell receptor beta chains listed next were all sequenced from one sample in a study of T cells in Graves' hyperthyroidism and ophthalmopathy. TCR beta CDR3 sequences were amplified from RNA transcripts. The TCR CDR3 was amplified in a first-round RT-PCR using the HTBI primer set. TCRdb processed the multiplex PCR reads anew with MiXCR; each CDR3 protein has one entry. The sample includes some 510,000 distinct CDR3 sequences, less than 25% of them seen just once. The sequenced material came from blood. Every receptor here comes from a man between 18 and 35 years old with Graves' hyperthyroidism.

The chain links TRBV27 to TRBJ1-5, with D uncertain. In germline, CDR1 is MNHEY, CDR2 SMNVEV (reference sequence). The CDR3 is made up of 13 amino acids. Trimming took off 2 bases at V and 10 bases at J, with 12 bases between the two ends. The CDR3 is CASSLQLGSPQHF. The CDR3 nucleotides are TGTGCCAGCAGTTTACAGTTGGGGAGCCCCCAGCATTTT.

The chain uses TRBV13 and TRBJ2-7; 11 nucleotides align to TRBD2. The V gene's germline CDR1 is PRHDT and CDR2 FYEKMQ (reference sequence). Unmatched junction bases numbered 7, after V lost 5 bases and J lost 1 base. The CDR3 sequence is 16 residues long. The CDR3: CASSHRTSGPSYEQYF. The CDR3, as DNA: TGTGCCAGCAGCCATCGGACTAGCGGGCCATCCTACGAGCAGTACTTC.

This clonotype occurred many times. J is TRBJ1-6 and V is TRBV6-2 or TRBV6-3; weak D call: TRBD1 (5 bases). Germline CDR1 is MNHEY and CDR2 is SVGEGT. V lost 3 bases to trimming and J lost 10 bases, with 16 bases between them. This CDR3 is built from 15 residues. CDR3 sequence reads: CASSYRVDIGSPLHF. CDR3 coding DNA: TGTGCCAGCAGTTATCGGGTGGACATAGGATCACCCCTCCACTTT.

This clonotype has a count of ten or more. The chain recombines TRBV6-1 with TRBJ2-2, with a weak D call TRBD2 (5 bases). This CDR3 has 11 residues. CDR1 and CDR2 (germline): MNHNS, SASEGT. Between the trimmed V and J ends, which lost 6 bases and 6 bases, there was a span of 5 bases. Here the CDR3 reads CASREAGELFF. The CDR3 nucleotides are TGTGCCAGCAGGGAGGCCGGGGAGCTGTTTTTT.

A word on this clonotype: A much larger clone differs from this one at a single base, so this may be a read error. The chain joins TRBV7-8 to TRBJ2-7; 10 nucleotides agree with TRBD2. Looked up from germline, CDR1 is SGHVS and CDR2 is FQNEAQ. V was pared by 7 bases and J by 3 bases, with 9 bases of the junction left unmatched. The CDR3 is 15 amino acids. This CDR3 is CASILEIAGGYEQYF. In nucleotides, the CDR3 is TGTGCCAGCATCTTGGAAATAGCGGGGGGCTACGAGCAGTACTTC.

This clonotype was detected ten times or more. The chain couples TRBV2 to TRBJ2-7; D not certain. CDR3 size: 13 residues. V was cut by 8 bases and J by 1 base, with 12 bases left in between. Germline lookup yields CDR1 SNHLY and CDR2 FYNNEI. The CDR3: CASSLSYSYEQYF. The CDR3 DNA reads as TGTGCCAGCTCCCTAAGTTATTCCTACGAGCAGTACTTC.

This clonotype was recorded many times. The junction shows a germline mismatch at one end, possibly a read error. J is TRBJ1-3 and V is TRBV5-1; D unresolved. CDR3 length: 12 amino acids. Looked up from germline, CDR1 is SGHRS and CDR2 is YFSETQ. The CDR3: CASSLDGNTIYF. Here the CDR3 DNA reads TGTGCCAGCAGCCTAGATGGAAACACCATATATTTT.

There are many counts of this clonotype. The chain joins TRBV12-3 or TRBV12-4 to TRBJ1-5; 9 bases agree with TRBD1. The CDR3 is made up of 14 amino acids. With 3 bases clipped from V and 6 bases from J, the junction kept 3 bases outside the gene matches. CDR3: CASSFGGQGQPQHF. CDR3 sequence (DNA): TGTGCCAGCAGTTTCGGGGGACAGGGTCAGCCCCAGCATTTT.

This clonotype has at least ten counts. V usage is TRBV4-1 and J usage is TRBJ2-7; D is unresolved. Trimming took 1 base from V and 5 from J, leaving 15 bases between them. Germline values: CDR1 MGHRA, CDR2 YSYEKL. The CDR3 consists of 15 residues. Here the CDR3 reads CASSQGYLLHHEQYF. Here the CDR3 DNA reads TGCGCCAGCAGCCAAGGATACCTCCTTCACCACGAGCAGTACTTC.

The chain recombines TRBV6-1 with TRBJ1-6; maybe TRBD1 (5 bases). The CDR3 spans 14 residues. The germline V gene has CDR1 MNHNS and CDR2 SASEGT. Trimming removed 4 bases at V and 7 bases at J, with 11 bases between. The CDR3 nucleotides read TGTGCCAGCAGTGGCGACAGCGGGAATTCACCCCTCCACTTT. Amino acid sequence: CASSGDSGNSPLHF.

The CDR3 here is CASSYVDSPLHF. The CDR3 DNA sequence: TGTGCCAGCAGTTATGTGGACTCACCCCTCCACTTT. The chain joins TRBV5-4 to TRBJ1-6, with D uncertain. The CDR3 covers 12 residues. CDR1 is SGHNT, CDR2 YYREEE, per germline (reference sequence). V lost 5 bases and J 10 bases, leaving 10 bases between the germline ends.

V usage is TRBV11-2 and J usage is TRBJ1-1; no reliable D call. This CDR3 is 17 amino acids long. From germline, CDR1 is SGHAT and CDR2 FQNNGV. The V gene lost 4 bases and the J gene lost 0 bases, with 18 bases spanning the gap. The CDR3 is CASSSQSTGKMNTEAFF. The CDR3 coding sequence is TGTGCCAGCAGCTCCCAGTCCACCGGCAAAATGAACACTGAAGCTTTCTTT.

This clonotype has only a few counts. J is TRBJ1-5 and V is TRBV28; D gene uncertain. CDR1 and CDR2 from the germline V gene are MDHEN and SYDVKM. V dropped 8 bases and J dropped 7 bases, with 6 bases sitting between them. The CDR3 has 10 amino acids. The CDR3 bases are TGTGCCAGCGGTATGCAGCCCCAGCATTTT. Protein product: CASGMQPQHF.

This clonotype was observed at least ten times. This chain uses TRBV28 with TRBJ1-2; D unresolved. Germline V gives CDR1 MDHEN, CDR2 SYDVKM. There are 17 residues in the CDR3. The ends were cut back, 4 bases at V and 0 bases at J, with 18 bases in the middle. The CDR3 loop is CASSSPINSGPNYGYTF. Written as DNA, the CDR3 is TGTGCCAGCAGTTCCCCAATAAATTCCGGGCCTAACTATGGCTACACCTTC.

The V and J genes are TRBV4-2 and TRBJ2-2; 10 bases line up with TRBD2. This CDR3 contains 18 residues. Germline V lookup: CDR1 LGHNA, CDR2 YNFKEQ. V dropped 4 bases and J dropped 1; count of bases not matched to a gene: 9. The CDR3 DNA reads TGTGCCAGCAGCCCAACTAGCGGGGAGCGTCTGAACACCGGGGAGCTGTTTTTT. Amino acid sequence: CASSPTSGERLNTGELFF.